The 9 T cell receptor beta chains reported below all come from one sample, sequenced in a study of cytomegalovirus exposure and HLA in healthy donors. The PCR contained 60 Vbeta and 13 Jbeta primers. Some clones are missing from TCRdb's copy, which holds only in-frame ones; the method was immunoSEQ multiplex PCR. The table includes some 110,000 clones, more than 65% detected once. Sequences were obtained from PBMCs. The receptor set was obtained from a woman aged 25 to 39 in good health and CMV-seronegative.

This chain uses TRBV6-5 with TRBJ2-7; D gene ambiguous. Germline V gene data show CDR1 as MNHEY and CDR2 as SVGAGI. The CDR3 has 15 amino acids. The V and J ends lost 0 bases and 4 bases respectively, with 13 bases between them. Here the CDR3 DNA reads TGTGCCAGCAGTTACTCCTTAATAGCTCTTTACGAGCAGTACTTC. Translating it yields CASSYSLIALYEQYF.

This clone turned up a few times. The chain carries TRBV19 and TRBJ2-4; 9 bases match TRBD1. V lost 5 bases and J lost 6; bases outside the gene matches: 8. This CDR3 has 15 residues. Germline loops: CDR1 LNHDA, CDR2 SQIVND (reference sequence). The CDR3 coding sequence is TGTGCCAGTAGTCCTTCACAGGGGGCCCCAAACATTCAGTACTTC. This gives the protein CASSPSQGAPNIQYF.

The table lists this clone with a few counts. The V and J genes are TRBV18 and TRBJ2-1; 11 bases are shared with TRBD1. The J segment lost 8 bases and the V segment lost 0 bases, leaving 9 bases of the junction unmatched. The CDR3 extends over 17 amino acids. Germline CDR1 and CDR2: KGHSH and LQKENI. Here the CDR3 reads CASSPPSRGTGGDEQFF. For the CDR3, the DNA is TGTGCCAGCTCACCACCATCCCGGGGGACAGGGGGGGATGAGCAGTTCTTC.

For the CDR3, the DNA is TGTGCCAGCAGCTTAGCGGGACTGGGGGAGACCCAGTACTTC. It encodes CASSLAGLGETQYF. This chain joins TRBV7-8 and TRBJ2-5, with D maybe TRBD2 (6 bases). The CDR3 consists of 14 residues. V lost 0 bases and J lost 5, with 10 bases in between. CDR1 SGHVS and CDR2 FQNEAQ come from the germline V gene.

The J gene is TRBJ1-2, the V gene TRBV2, with 7 bases lining up with TRBD1. CDR3 length: 14 amino acids. Germline CDR1 is SNHLY and CDR2 is FYNNEI. V dropped 6 bases and J dropped 3; count of bases not matched to a gene: 7. The CDR3 is CASSPSGTDYGYTF. For the CDR3, the DNA is TGTGCCAGCAGCCCCTCCGGGACAGACTATGGCTACACCTTC.

This clone was seen a handful of times. The chain links TRBV7-9 to TRBJ2-7, with 10 bases aligning to TRBD2. Germline CDR1 and CDR2: SEHNR and FQNEAQ (reference sequence). The CDR3 totals 15 residues. Trimming took 3 bases from V and 2 from J; bases not matched to a gene: 4. CDR3 sequence reads: CASSFTSGDPYEQYF. For the CDR3, the DNA is TGTGCCAGCAGCTTCACTAGCGGGGACCCCTACGAGCAGTACTTC.

The chain has TRBV12-5 and TRBJ2-1, with 7 bases lining up with TRBD2. The V gene's germline CDR1 is LGHNT and CDR2 FRNRAP. The CDR3 spans 15 residues. Germline trimming cut 1 base from V and 4 bases from J; bases unmatched to any gene: 4. CDR3 loop: CASGLEGLPYNEQFF. CDR3 bases: TGTGCTAGTGGTTTGGAGGGACTACCTTACAATGAGCAGTTCTTC.

V is TRBV30 and J is TRBJ1-2; D gene ambiguous. V was trimmed by 0 bases and J by 8 bases, leaving 16 bases between them. The germline CDR1 and CDR2 sequences are GTSNPN and SVGIG (reference sequence). The CDR3 is 14 residues long. CDR3 loop: CAWSVGVQSKGYTF. The CDR3 nucleotides read TGTGCCTGGAGTGTAGGTGTACAGAGTAAGGGCTACACCTTC.

The chain recombines TRBV2 with TRBJ1-1; 8 bases map to TRBD1. The J segment lost 1 base and the V segment lost 7 bases, leaving 8 bases of the junction unmatched. This CDR3 is built from 15 residues. The germline gives CDR1 SNHLY, CDR2 FYNNEI. CDR3 in DNA: TGTGCCAGCATGGGAACAGGGGGGGAGAACACTGAAGCTTTCTTT. It codes for CASMGTGGENTEAFF.